The clone carrying this T cell receptor beta chain was observed many times. Its antigen is unknown. The data were taken from a study of naive and memory T cell subsets. Both TRBC1 and TRBC2 were covered by a beta constant-region primer of two equimolar oligonucleotides. Nested alpha and beta constant-region primers with the SP2 primer drove four PCR rounds on ligated cDNA. TCRdb reprocessed the UMI-ligation and nested PCR reads with MiXCR, giving one entry per CDR3 protein. The profile covers roughly 80,000 distinct CDR3 sequences, with over 9% appearing a single time and about 1.3% taken by the ten largest. After CD4 positive bead selection, the CD4-negative fraction gave CD8 T cells. This CDR3 has 15 residues. The V gene end was trimmed by 6 bases and the J gene end by 5 bases; junction bases not matched to a gene: 11. Germline-derived CDR1 and CDR2 are SQVTM and ANQGSEA. Study-level points and caveats: Over 95% of naive TCR sequences appeared only once, unlike memory subsets.

This receptor was obtained from a human donor in good health. The rearrangement links TRBV29-1 to TRBJ2-2; TRBD2 matches at 8 bases. Sample: naive CD8+ T cells from blood. CDR3 sequence reads: CSVVTSGKGTGELFF. CDR3 DNA: TGCAGCGTCGTTACTAGCGGAAAGGGTACCGGGGAGCTGTTTTTT.